Below, 4 T cell receptor beta chains from the same sample are listed, as sequenced in a study of cytomegalovirus exposure and HLA in healthy donors. A multiplex PCR was run with 60 Vbeta primers and 13 Jbeta primers. The table came from immunoSEQ multiplex PCR; TCRdb's copy has only in-frame clones and leaves some out. The profile shows 150,000 to 200,000 clones, about 72% of them singletons. Material: PBMCs. These receptors came from a male donor in good health and CMV-seronegative.

This clone was counted a few times. The chain combines TRBV10-3 with TRBJ2-7, with D possibly matching TRBD2 (6 bases). Germline-derived CDR1 and CDR2 are ENHRY and SYGVKD. The CDR3 totals 15 residues. V was cut by 0 bases and J by 3 bases, with 12 bases left in between. The CDR3 nucleotides are TGTGCCATCAGTGAGTCGGAGGAGGGAAGCTACGAGCAGTACTTC. Its protein product is CAISESEEGSYEQYF.

The chain employs TRBV5-1 and TRBJ2-5, with 11 bases that match TRBD1. This CDR3 comprises 16 residues. The V and J ends lost 4 bases and 4 bases, in that order; junction bases with no gene match: 9. CDR1 is SGHRS and CDR2 is YFSETQ in the germline V gene. Written as DNA, the CDR3 is TGCGCCAGCAGCCCGCTGGGACAGGGGGGAGCAGAGACCCAGTACTTC. It encodes CASSPLGQGGAETQYF.

The V and J genes are TRBV29-1 and TRBJ2-5; 10 nucleotides align to TRBD2. The germline V gene encodes CDR1 SQVTM and CDR2 ANQGSEA. The CDR3 covers 16 residues. J lost 4 bases, V lost 3 bases, and 11 bases had no gene match. The CDR3 nucleotides read TGCAGCGTTGAGGTCCTAGCGGGAGCGGGAGGAGAGACCCAGTACTTC. Encoded protein: CSVEVLAGAGGETQYF.

The chain carries TRBV6-6 and TRBJ2-1; tentative D call: TRBD2 (6 bases). This CDR3 comprises 13 residues. Trimming cost V 7 bases and J 8 bases, with 15 bases left between them. CDR1 and CDR2 from the germline V gene are MNHNY and SVGAGI (reference sequence). This chain's CDR3 is CASNDPPGDEQFF. CDR3 coding DNA: TGTGCCAGCAATGATCCCCCGGGGGATGAGCAGTTCTTC.